This is a list of T cell receptor beta chains from one sample in a study of T cells in Graves' hyperthyroidism and ophthalmopathy. MiXCR, run by TCRdb on the multiplex PCR reads, gives a single entry per CDR3 protein. This repertoire shows more than 500,000 distinct CDR3 sequences, around 13% found once; its top ten account for about 15%. The sample was blood. These receptors all come from a woman between 40 and 55 years old with Graves' hyperthyroidism. Both conserved end residues are part of each CDR3. A D gene is named only where the DNA matches it firmly. Only part of the rows carry a size: once, few, many, or a class if the clone is expanded.

>TRBD1|TRBJ1-1|TRBV4-1|few
CASSLRQGGDTEAFF
TGCGCCAGCAGCCTCCGACAGGGGGGGGACACTGAAGCTTTCTTT
>.|TRBJ2-7|TRBV5-8|.
CASSLPVGSSYEQYF
TGTGCCAGCAGCTTGCCGGTGGGGAGCTCCTACGAGCAGTACTTC
>.|TRBJ2-7|TRBV20-1|many
CSARIRRRGEQYF
TGCAGTGCTAGAATACGGAGGAGGGGGGAGCAGTACTTC
>TRBD1|TRBJ2-3|TRBV3-1|many
CASSQNTGGTDTQYF
TGTGCCAGCAGCCAGAATACAGGGGGCACAGATACGCAGTATTTT
>.|TRBJ2-3|TRBV7-2|few
CASSQGVGASTDTQYF
TGTGCCAGCAGCCAAGGAGTGGGGGCCAGCACAGATACGCAGTATTTT
>.|TRBJ2-1|TRBV24-1|few
CATSDFGTPGLGEQFF
TGTGCCACCAGTGATTTTGGGACCCCCGGATTGGGGGAGCAGTTCTTC
>.|TRBJ2-1|TRBV29-1|few
CSTRAADSYNEQFF
TGCAGCACTCGAGCCGCGGATTCCTACAATGAGCAGTTCTTC
>.|TRBJ1-5|TRBV11-2|.
CASSLEGGLNQPQHF
TGTGCCAGCAGCTTAGAGGGGGGCCTCAATCAGCCCCAGCATTTT
>.|TRBJ2-1|TRBV30|.
CAWRITRLVYNEQFF
TGTGCCTGGAGGATCACCAGGCTCGTATACAATGAGCAGTTCTTC
>TRBD1|TRBJ2-5|TRBV20-1|many
CSARDGRGQETQYF
TGCAGTGCTAGAGATGGCAGGGGGCAGGAGACCCAGTACTTC